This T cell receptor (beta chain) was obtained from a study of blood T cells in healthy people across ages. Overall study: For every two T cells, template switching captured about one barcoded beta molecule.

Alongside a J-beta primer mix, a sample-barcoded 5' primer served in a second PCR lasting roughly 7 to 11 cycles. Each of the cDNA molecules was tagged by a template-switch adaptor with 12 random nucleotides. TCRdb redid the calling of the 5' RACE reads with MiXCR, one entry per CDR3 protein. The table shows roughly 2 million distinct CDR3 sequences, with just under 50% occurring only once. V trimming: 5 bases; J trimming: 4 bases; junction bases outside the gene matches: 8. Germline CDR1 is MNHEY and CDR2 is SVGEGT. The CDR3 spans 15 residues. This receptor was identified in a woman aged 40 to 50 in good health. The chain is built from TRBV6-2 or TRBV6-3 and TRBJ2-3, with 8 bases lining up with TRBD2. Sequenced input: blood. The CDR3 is CASSPTGLASDTQYF. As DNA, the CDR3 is TGTGCCAGCAGTCCCACCGGACTAGCCTCAGATACGCAGTATTTT.